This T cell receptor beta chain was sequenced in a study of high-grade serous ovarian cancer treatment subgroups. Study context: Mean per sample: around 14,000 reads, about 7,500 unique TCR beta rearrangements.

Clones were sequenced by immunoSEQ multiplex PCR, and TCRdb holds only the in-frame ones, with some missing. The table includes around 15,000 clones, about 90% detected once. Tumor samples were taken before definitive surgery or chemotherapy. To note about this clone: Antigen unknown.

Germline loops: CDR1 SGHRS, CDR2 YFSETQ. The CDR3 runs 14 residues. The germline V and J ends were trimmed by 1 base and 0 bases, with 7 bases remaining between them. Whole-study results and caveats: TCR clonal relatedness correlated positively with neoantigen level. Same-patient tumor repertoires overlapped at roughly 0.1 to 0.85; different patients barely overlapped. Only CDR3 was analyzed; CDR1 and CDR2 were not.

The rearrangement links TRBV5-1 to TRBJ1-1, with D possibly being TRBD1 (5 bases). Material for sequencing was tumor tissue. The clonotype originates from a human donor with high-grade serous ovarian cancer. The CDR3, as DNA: TGCGCCAGCAGCTTGTCAGGGATGAACACTGAAGCTTTCTTT. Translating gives CASSLSGMNTEAFF.